These 12 T cell receptor beta chains came from one sample sequenced in a study of T cell repertoires and Cas9 in healthy adults. Assay: immunoSEQ multiplex PCR; the TCRdb copy retains only in-frame clones and omits some. The sample consists of tens of thousands of clones, more than 90% of them appearing once. Sequencing input: CD4+ effector T cells (CD127+, CD25-, CD137-, CD154-) from PBMCs; culture status not recorded. All receptors come from a human donor in good health.

The chain links TRBV6-5 to TRBJ1-1; 8 positions match TRBD1. Looked up from germline, CDR1 is MNHEY and CDR2 is SVGAGI. This CDR3 region has 14 residues. The J segment lost 3 bases and the V segment lost 7 bases, leaving 7 bases of the junction unmatched. CDR3 region: CASTAQGGDTEAFF. The CDR3, as DNA: TGTGCCAGCACAGCACAGGGGGGAGACACTGAAGCTTTCTTT.

The chain carries TRBV19 and TRBJ2-5; TRBD1 agrees at 10 bases. There are 13 residues in the CDR3. The germline gives CDR1 LNHDA, CDR2 SQIVND (reference sequence). The J segment lost 4 bases and the V segment lost 4 bases, leaving 0 bases of the junction unmatched. This CDR3 reads CASSRTGGETQYF. The DNA of the CDR3 is TGTGCCAGTAGTAGGACAGGGGGAGAGACCCAGTACTTC.

This rearrangement joins TRBV7-2 to TRBJ2-1, with D possibly TRBD1 on 5 matching bases. This CDR3 comprises 15 residues. V was pared by 4 bases and J by 0 bases, with 10 bases between. Germline CDR1 is SGHTA and CDR2 is FQGNSA. The CDR3 DNA reads TGTGCCAGCAGCTCGACAGTGTCCTCCTACAATGAGCAGTTCTTC. Translating it yields CASSSTVSSYNEQFF.

The V and J genes are TRBV6-5 and TRBJ1-1, with D unclear. This CDR3 is built from 15 residues. The V gene lost 0 bases and the J gene lost 4 bases, with 12 bases spanning the gap. Germline values: CDR1 MNHEY, CDR2 SVGAGI. CDR3 coding DNA: TGTGCCAGCAGTTACTCCCCGCCCTTTAGCACTGAAGCTTTCTTT. As protein: CASSYSPPFSTEAFF.

This sequence joins TRBV2 and TRBJ2-3, with 9 positions matching TRBD2. CDR3 length: 17 residues. Losses at the gene ends were 2 bases for V and 0 bases for J; bases not matched to a gene: 6. Germline CDR1 SNHLY, CDR2 FYNNEI. Written as DNA, the CDR3 is TGTGCCAGCAGTGAATTCGGTCTAGCGGGGAGCACAGATACGCAGTATTTT. Encoded protein: CASSEFGLAGSTDTQYF.

V gene TRBV6-1 combines with J gene TRBJ1-1; 10 nucleotides align to TRBD1. Looked up from germline, CDR1 is MNHNS and CDR2 is SASEGT. The CDR3 extends over 14 amino acids. V was pared by 5 bases and J by 6 bases, with 6 bases of the junction left unmatched. DNA for the CDR3: TGTGCCAGCAGTACGCCGGGACAGGGGCCTGAAGCTTTCTTT. It is translated as CASSTPGQGPEAFF.

This sequence joins TRBV5-1 and TRBJ1-1; no firm D call. From germline, CDR1 is SGHRS and CDR2 YFSETQ. The CDR3 covers 14 residues. Between the trimmed V and J ends, which lost 0 bases and 1 base, there was a span of 7 bases. The CDR3 DNA reads TGCGCCAGCAGCTTGGACGGCTCGAACACTGAAGCTTTCTTT. Protein: CASSLDGSNTEAFF.

J is TRBJ1-4 and V is TRBV4-2; D ambiguous. The CDR3 totals 16 residues. Germline CDR1 LGHNA, CDR2 YNFKEQ. The V gene lost 0 bases and the J gene lost 5 bases, with 13 bases spanning the gap. CDR3 coding DNA: TGTGCCAGCAGCCAAGAGGAGGGAGTATCGAATGAAAAACTGTTTTTT. Its translation: CASSQEEGVSNEKLFF.

The chain joins TRBV5-1 to TRBJ2-3; D gene unclear. CDR1 is SGHRS and CDR2 is YFSETQ in the germline V gene. The CDR3 runs 15 residues. Deletions cut 5 bases from V and 0 bases from J, with 13 bases between. CDR3 region: CASRREFGSTDTQYF. The CDR3 DNA follows: TGCGCCAGCAGAAGAGAGTTCGGTAGCACAGATACGCAGTATTTT.

As regards this clone: The identical CDR3 is also encoded by other nucleotide sequences in the sample. The chain links TRBV19 to TRBJ1-6; D is ambiguous. The germline V and J ends were trimmed by 3 bases and 8 bases, with 8 bases remaining between them. This CDR3 has 13 amino acids. Germline V CDR1 and CDR2: LNHDA, SQIVND (reference sequence). CDR3 sequence (DNA): TGTGCCAGTAGTATCTCTGTCCATTCACCCCTCCACTTT. Translated, it gives CASSISVHSPLHF.

The rearrangement uses TRBV7-6 and TRBJ2-7, with D perhaps matching TRBD1 (7 bases). This CDR3 has 15 residues. Trimming removed 1 base from V and 4 bases from J, with 14 bases in between. CDR1 and CDR2 (germline): SGHVS, FNYEAQ. Here the CDR3 DNA reads TGTGCCAGCAGCTTAGAACCAGGGGGGAATTACGAGCAGTACTTC. This sequence encodes CASSLEPGGNYEQYF.

This chain connects TRBV27 to TRBJ2-2; TRBD1 matches 10 bases. CDR1 is MNHEY, CDR2 SMNVEV, per germline (reference sequence). J was trimmed by 5 bases and V by 6 bases; bases with no gene match: 3. CDR3 length: 14 residues. CDR3: CASRRQGATGELFF. The CDR3 DNA follows: TGTGCCAGCAGGAGACAGGGGGCGACCGGGGAGCTGTTTTTT.